Listed below are T cell receptor beta chains from one sample, sequenced in a study of identical twins. TCRdb processed the 5' RACE reads anew with MiXCR; each CDR3 protein has one entry. Here the sample spans just over 450,000 distinct CDR3 sequences, 14% being singletons. These sequences were also reported in another study, on yellow fever vaccine responses in identical twins.

Source material: CD4+ T cells sorted from blood. The receptors stem from a woman under 30 in good health. The CDR3 runs from the conserved cysteine through the conserved F or W. A D gene is named only where the DNA matches it firmly. Expanded clones are given a class, and other clones once, few, many or no size at all.

j_gene: TRBJ2-4; abundance: few; v_gene: TRBV7-8; d_gene: NA; CDR3aa: CASSPTGLSNIQYF; CDR3nt: TGTGCCAGCAGCCCCACGGGACTTTCAAACATTCAGTACTTC
j_gene: TRBJ1-2; abundance: NA; v_gene: TRBV6-2/TRBV6-3; d_gene: NA; CDR3aa: CASRTQDRYGYTF; CDR3nt: TGTGCCAGCAGAACGCAGGACCGCTATGGCTACACCTTC
j_gene: TRBJ2-3; abundance: many; v_gene: TRBV12-3/TRBV12-4; d_gene: TRBD1; CDR3aa: CASSGDRGQSTDTQYF; CDR3nt: TGTGCCAGCAGTGGGGACAGGGGCCAAAGCACAGATACGCAGTATTTT
j_gene: TRBJ2-7; abundance: few; v_gene: TRBV28; d_gene: TRBD2; CDR3aa: CASSLIAGGPIEQYF; CDR3nt: TGTGCCAGCAGTTTGATAGCGGGGGGGCCTATTGAGCAGTACTTC
j_gene: TRBJ2-1; abundance: few; v_gene: TRBV11-2; d_gene: TRBD1; CDR3aa: CASSLGVHGGTGHNEQFF; CDR3nt: TGTGCCAGCAGCTTAGGTGTCCATGGCGGGACAGGCCACAATGAGCAGTTCTTC
j_gene: TRBJ2-5; abundance: NA; v_gene: TRBV7-7; d_gene: TRBD1; CDR3aa: CASSFRAGSGGETQYF; CDR3nt: TGTGCTAGCAGCTTTCGGGCAGGTTCAGGGGGAGAGACCCAGTACTTC
j_gene: TRBJ2-2; abundance: many; v_gene: TRBV7-9; d_gene: NA; CDR3aa: CASSLSRELFF; CDR3nt: TGTGCCAGCAGCTTAAGCCGGGAGCTGTTTTTT
j_gene: TRBJ2-7; abundance: few; v_gene: TRBV21-1; d_gene: NA; CDR3aa: CASSKAQVDRETYEQYF; CDR3nt: TGTGCCAGCAGCAAAGCGCAGGTTGACAGGGAAACCTACGAGCAGTACTTC
j_gene: TRBJ2-1; abundance: NA; v_gene: TRBV12-3/TRBV12-4; d_gene: TRBD2; CDR3aa: CASSPRGGGRASEQFF; CDR3nt: TGTGCCAGCAGTCCCCGGGGGGGCGGGAGGGCCAGTGAGCAGTTCTTC
j_gene: TRBJ2-1; abundance: NA; v_gene: TRBV18; d_gene: NA; CDR3aa: CASSQEDLSYNEQFF; CDR3nt: TGTGCCAGCTCACAGGAGGACCTGTCCTACAATGAGCAGTTCTTC
j_gene: TRBJ2-1; abundance: NA; v_gene: TRBV7-9; d_gene: NA; CDR3aa: CASSLELGSHSYNEQFF; CDR3nt: TGTGCCAGCAGCTTAGAGCTGGGCAGTCACTCCTACAATGAGCAGTTCTTC
j_gene: TRBJ2-1; abundance: few; v_gene: TRBV14; d_gene: NA; CDR3aa: CASSQVRGSSYNEQFF; CDR3nt: TGTGCCAGCAGCCAAGTTCGGGGGTCCTCCTACAATGAGCAGTTCTTC
j_gene: TRBJ2-6; abundance: NA; v_gene: TRBV7-9; d_gene: NA; CDR3aa: CASSHRQSSSGANVLTF; CDR3nt: TGTGCCAGCAGCCACCGACAGAGTAGCTCTGGGGCCAACGTCCTGACTTTC
j_gene: TRBJ2-5; abundance: NA; v_gene: TRBV7-2; d_gene: NA; CDR3aa: CASSLERYRQETQYF; CDR3nt: TGTGCCAGCAGCTTAGAGCGCTACCGACAAGAGACCCAGTACTTC
j_gene: TRBJ2-3; abundance: few; v_gene: TRBV7-9; d_gene: TRBD2; CDR3aa: CASSFRLAGDITDTQYF; CDR3nt: TGTGCCAGCAGCTTTAGACTAGCGGGGGACATCACAGATACGCAGTATTTT
j_gene: TRBJ2-7; abundance: few; v_gene: TRBV28; d_gene: NA; CDR3aa: CASSFGALGKREQYF; CDR3nt: TGTGCCAGCAGTTTCGGAGCTCTGGGAAAACGGGAGCAGTACTTC
j_gene: TRBJ2-3; abundance: NA; v_gene: TRBV3-1; d_gene: TRBD1; CDR3aa: CASSQGWGTGTDTQYF; CDR3nt: TGTGCCAGCAGCCAAGGTTGGGGGACAGGCACAGATACGCAGTATTTT
j_gene: TRBJ2-7; abundance: NA; v_gene: TRBV5-1; d_gene: TRBD1; CDR3aa: CASSSGTATLSYEQYF; CDR3nt: TGCGCCAGCAGCTCCGGGACAGCCACCCTTTCCTACGAGCAGTACTTC
j_gene: TRBJ2-6; abundance: NA; v_gene: TRBV12-3/TRBV12-4; d_gene: NA; CDR3aa: CASSLGGSRANVLTF; CDR3nt: TGTGCCAGCAGTTTAGGGGGTTCTCGGGCCAACGTCCTGACTTTC
j_gene: TRBJ1-1; abundance: NA; v_gene: TRBV6-1; d_gene: NA; CDR3aa: CASRPPVRDTEAFF; CDR3nt: TGTGCCAGCAGGCCCCCGGTACGAGACACTGAAGCTTTCTTT
j_gene: TRBJ2-2; abundance: few; v_gene: TRBV24-1; d_gene: NA; CDR3aa: CATSDPAGATGELFF; CDR3nt: TGTGCCACCAGTGATCCGGCGGGGGCGACCGGGGAGCTGTTTTTT
j_gene: TRBJ1-4; abundance: few; v_gene: TRBV24-1; d_gene: NA; CDR3aa: CATSDGAGQEKLFF; CDR3nt: TGTGCCACCAGTGATGGAGCAGGGCAAGAAAAACTGTTTTTT